This T cell receptor (beta chain) was obtained from a study of blood T cell repertoires in COVID-19. Study in general: Specimens from acute and convalescent COVID-19 originated in the United States, Italy and Spain.

Recruits, aged about 18 to 95 years, lived in 24 US areas. Grouping used clinical history reported by participants in a survey and questionnaire. TCRdb keeps only in-frame clones here, not all; method: immunoSEQ multiplex PCR. The sample yields some 150,000 clones, roughly 83% seen once. Germline V gene lookup returns CDR1 MNHEY and CDR2 SMNVEV (reference sequence). The CDR3 spans 15 residues. The V end was cut by 2 bases, the J end by 2 bases, with 10 bases between. V usage is TRBV27 and J usage is TRBJ1-5; D is unresolved. Specimen: PBMCs or T cells enriched from blood (not recorded which). The origin of this receptor is a woman aged 50 to 60 who had recovered from COVID-19. The CDR3 spells CASSLIWGGNQPQHF. The CDR3 region has the DNA TGTGCCAGCAGTTTAATTTGGGGAGGCAATCAGCCCCAGCATTTT.